This T cell receptor gamma chain derives from a study of γδ T cells in repeated Plasmodium falciparum infection. In the study overall: Malaria-naive adults were infected with P. falciparum NF54 four times over roughly 590 days.

Study-wide results and limits: Vdelta2-negative gammadelta repertoires appeared less diverse and less shared in Malian than Australian children.

Gammadelta T cells were flow-sorted from PBMC into Vgamma9/Vdelta2+ and Vdelta2-negative populations for bulk analysis. TCRdb called clones anew from the multiplex PCR reads with CATT. The data hold around 27,000 gamma-chain clones, with under 1.5% observed a single time. For this clone: Its specificity is not known. TCRdb lists the protein of a much larger clone for this DNA, which differs at residue 4, so this is likely a read error; the protein given here is translated from the DNA itself.

The germline CDR1 and CDR2 sequences are EGSNGY and YDSYNSKV. This CDR3 is built from 13 residues. Source material: gamma-delta T cells from blood. The J gene is TRGJ1 or TRGJ2, the V gene TRGV2. The J gene was not available in TCRdb and was assigned here by matching the DNA to germline segments. This clonotype originated in a pool of human donors (malaria-infected and uninfected, not separated). CDR3 region: CATGDPPGYKKLF. The CDR3 DNA sequence: TGTGCCACCGGGGACCCCCCGGGATATAAGAAACTCTTT.